Listed below are T cell receptor beta chains from one sample, sequenced in a study of T cells in Graves' hyperthyroidism and ophthalmopathy. TCRdb called the multiplex PCR reads again in MiXCR, with one record for every CDR3 protein. The top ten hold less than 30% of the sample, which has some 510,000 distinct CDR3 sequences, more than 20% seen once. Sequenced input: blood. The receptors shown here come from a man between 18 and 29 years old with Graves' hyperthyroidism. CDR3s include the opening cysteine and the closing phenylalanine or tryptophan. The order of the fields is CDR3 DNA, CDR3 protein, D gene, V gene, clone size, J gene. The D gene is left open where the match is weak. Clone size is given for some rows only: seen once, a few or many times, or a class if the clone is expanded.

CDR3 DNA: TGTGCCAGCAGCCCTACAGGGGAGAGGACCGGGGAGCTGTTTTTT; CDR3 protein: CASSPTGERTGELFF; D gene: TRBD1; V gene: TRBV5-6; clone size: .; J gene: TRBJ2-2
CDR3 DNA: TGTGCCAGCAGCAGAACGCCGGGACACCCAGGCGACGAGCAGTACTTC; CDR3 protein: CASSRTPGHPGDEQYF; D gene: .; V gene: TRBV12-3/TRBV12-4; clone size: many; J gene: TRBJ2-7
CDR3 DNA: TGTGCCAGCTCACCAACGGCGGGAGGCTCCGAGCAGTACTTC; CDR3 protein: CASSPTAGGSEQYF; D gene: TRBD2; V gene: TRBV18; clone size: .; J gene: TRBJ2-7
CDR3 DNA: TGTGCCAGCAGCGTAGTCGAGGAGGTGAGCACCATATATTTT; CDR3 protein: CASSVVEEVSTIYF; D gene: .; V gene: TRBV9; clone size: few; J gene: TRBJ1-3
CDR3 DNA: TGTGCCAGCAGCTTGGCTTTTTTCGGGACAGGGTCCTACGAGCAGTACTTC; CDR3 protein: CASSLAFFGTGSYEQYF; D gene: TRBD1; V gene: TRBV5-6; clone size: few; J gene: TRBJ2-7
CDR3 DNA: TGTGCCAGCAGCCGCAACCTACTAGCGGGCCAAGAGACCCAGTACTTC; CDR3 protein: CASSRNLLAGQETQYF; D gene: TRBD2; V gene: TRBV6-1; clone size: once; J gene: TRBJ2-5
CDR3 DNA: TGTGCCAGCAAGGCAGGGGTGTACGAGCAGTACTTC; CDR3 protein: CASKAGVYEQYF; D gene: .; V gene: TRBV12-3/TRBV12-4; clone size: many; J gene: TRBJ2-7
CDR3 DNA: TGTGCCAGCGGGGACGGACATAAAAAGGAAAAACTGTTTTTT; CDR3 protein: CASGDGHKKEKLFF; D gene: .; V gene: TRBV27; clone size: many; J gene: TRBJ1-4
CDR3 DNA: TGTGCCAGCAGTTACGGGGGGAGTTTCGAGCAGTACTTC; CDR3 protein: CASSYGGSFEQYF; D gene: TRBD2; V gene: TRBV27; clone size: many; J gene: TRBJ2-7
CDR3 DNA: TGCGCCAGCAGCGTACGGAATATGAACACTGAAGCTTTCTTT; CDR3 protein: CASSVRNMNTEAFF; D gene: .; V gene: TRBV5-1; clone size: many; J gene: TRBJ1-1
CDR3 DNA: TGTGCCAGCAGTTTCAGGGAAGTCCACGAGCAGTACTTC; CDR3 protein: CASSFREVHEQYF; D gene: .; V gene: TRBV12-3/TRBV12-4; clone size: many; J gene: TRBJ2-7
CDR3 DNA: TGCGCCAGCAGTGAGCATTTCGTTACGGGGGGAGTGACCCAGTACTTC; CDR3 protein: CASSEHFVTGGVTQYF; D gene: TRBD2; V gene: TRBV10-1; clone size: many; J gene: TRBJ2-5
CDR3 DNA: TGTGCCAGCAGTGATGGCGGTTTCAGGGGGCCCGGAAACACCATATATTTT; CDR3 protein: CASSDGGFRGPGNTIYF; D gene: TRBD1; V gene: TRBV25-1; clone size: many; J gene: TRBJ1-3
CDR3 DNA: TGCGCCAGCAGCTTAGGGGGGACTGAAGGCAATCAGCCCCAGCATTTT; CDR3 protein: CASSLGGTEGNQPQHF; D gene: .; V gene: TRBV5-1; clone size: many; J gene: TRBJ1-5
CDR3 DNA: TGTGCCAGCAGTGTGACTAGCGGGAGATCAAAGACCCAGTACTTC; CDR3 protein: CASSVTSGRSKTQYF; D gene: TRBD2; V gene: TRBV6-1; clone size: few; J gene: TRBJ2-5
CDR3 DNA: TGTGCCAGTAGTATAATGGATTATAGCAATCAGCCCCAGCATTTT; CDR3 protein: CASSIMDYSNQPQHF; D gene: .; V gene: TRBV19; clone size: few; J gene: TRBJ1-5
CDR3 DNA: TGTGCCAGAGAGGCCGGGACAGGGGGAAACATTCAGTACTTC; CDR3 protein: CAREAGTGGNIQYF; D gene: TRBD1; V gene: TRBV6-1; clone size: many; J gene: TRBJ2-4
CDR3 DNA: TGTGCCAGCAAGGTAGCGGGGGACAGCGGGGAGCTGTTTTTT; CDR3 protein: CASKVAGDSGELFF; D gene: TRBD2; V gene: TRBV25-1; clone size: few; J gene: TRBJ2-2
CDR3 DNA: TGTGCCTGGAGTCAACAGATGAACACTGAAGCTTTCTTT; CDR3 protein: CAWSQQMNTEAFF; D gene: .; V gene: TRBV30; clone size: .; J gene: TRBJ1-1
CDR3 DNA: TGTGCCAGCACCATCTCGCGTGGGGACAGGGAACCTGAAGCTTTCTTT; CDR3 protein: CASTISRGDREPEAFF; D gene: TRBD1; V gene: TRBV12-3/TRBV12-4; clone size: .; J gene: TRBJ1-1
CDR3 DNA: TGTGCCAGCAGTTCGGACGGAGAGACCCAGTACTTC; CDR3 protein: CASSSDGETQYF; D gene: .; V gene: TRBV2; clone size: many; J gene: TRBJ2-5
CDR3 DNA: TGTGCCAGCCGAGGGGGGTCCGCGAACACCGGGGAGCTGTTTTTT; CDR3 protein: CASRGGSANTGELFF; D gene: .; V gene: TRBV6-2/TRBV6-3; clone size: .; J gene: TRBJ2-2
CDR3 DNA: TGTGCCAGCAGCCGTCGACAGGGGAACACTGAAGCTTTCTTT; CDR3 protein: CASSRRQGNTEAFF; D gene: TRBD1; V gene: TRBV5-5; clone size: many; J gene: TRBJ1-1
CDR3 DNA: TGTGCCAGCAGACGACAGGGGGCACCCTACGAGCAGTACTTC; CDR3 protein: CASRRQGAPYEQYF; D gene: TRBD1; V gene: TRBV7-9; clone size: .; J gene: TRBJ2-7
CDR3 DNA: TGTGCCAGCAGCCAATTGGGACAGGCCGGGGGAGAGCAGTACTTC; CDR3 protein: CASSQLGQAGGEQYF; D gene: TRBD1; V gene: TRBV2; clone size: many; J gene: TRBJ2-7
CDR3 DNA: TGTGCCAGCAGTTACTCGGGCAGAGAATATGGCTACACCTTC; CDR3 protein: CASSYSGREYGYTF; D gene: .; V gene: TRBV6-2/TRBV6-3; clone size: .; J gene: TRBJ1-2
CDR3 DNA: TGTGCATGGGGTGTAGGGTTGAACACTGAAGCTTTCTTT; CDR3 protein: CAWGVGLNTEAFF; D gene: .; V gene: TRBV30; clone size: once; J gene: TRBJ1-1
CDR3 DNA: TGCGCCAGCAGCCAAGTTCTCCTGGAGACCCAGTACTTC; CDR3 protein: CASSQVLLETQYF; D gene: .; V gene: TRBV4-1; clone size: .; J gene: TRBJ2-5